This entry describes one T cell receptor (beta chain). Its antigen is undetermined. The missing conserved phenylalanine or tryptophan at the end of this CDR3 makes a read error likely. CDR1 is SGHDT and CDR2 is YYEEEE in the germline V gene. This CDR3 comprises 15 residues. The V and J ends lost 3 bases and 2 bases, in that order; junction bases with no gene match: 5. RNA transcripts gave rise to amplified TCR beta CDR3 regions. An initial round of RT-PCR targeting the TCR CDR3 relied on the HTBI primer set. TCRdb re-analysed the multiplex PCR reads in MiXCR, keeping a single row per CDR3 protein. Found here are about 510,000 distinct CDR3 sequences, 14% of them singletons; the top ten hold 11% to 15%. The record originates from a study of T cells in Graves' hyperthyroidism and ophthalmopathy. Study-level results: Most expanded thyroid clonotypes above 0.001 also appeared in blood.

Together with thyroid ultrasound, orbital computed tomography, serum thyroxine and TRAb, clinical symptoms were used for diagnoses. The genes are TRBV5-6 and TRBJ2-3; the match to TRBD2 covers 8 bases. The sample comprised blood. This receptor was taken from a woman aged 40 to 49 with Graves' hyperthyroidism. In DNA, the CDR3 is TGTGCCAGCAGCTACACTAGCGGCAACACAGATACGCAGTATCTT. It yields the protein CASSYTSGNTDTQYL.